This entry concerns a single T cell receptor beta chain. Its cognate antigen is unknown. The sample originates from a study of shared clonotypes between healthy human individuals. V lost 7 bases, J lost 3 bases, and 13 bases lay in between. From germline, CDR1 is MNHNY and CDR2 SVGAGI (reference sequence). The CDR3 sequence is 13 residues long. Repertoires were generated with immunoSEQ multiplex PCR, while TCRdb's copy carries only in-frame clones and drops some. The data show 450,000 to 700,000 clones, roughly 96% seen once. Terminally differentiated effector memory CD45RA+ cells were left out of the naive CD8 fraction, which was CD45RO-negative and positively selected for CCR7. Notes on the study in general: Researchers found naive subsets generally carried larger estimated richness than memory subsets.

This receptor was taken from a young woman in good health. This chain links TRBV6-6 with TRBJ2-7; a weak D match, TRBD1 (6 bases). Input material: naive CD8+ T cells sorted from blood. CDR3 in amino acids: CASNKGHFYEQYF. The CDR3 coding sequence is TGTGCCAGCAATAAGGGACACTTCTACGAGCAGTACTTC.